Listed below are T cell receptor beta chains from one sample, sequenced in a study of T-cell memory formation after mild COVID-19. TCRdb reprocessed the 5' RACE reads with MiXCR, giving one entry per CDR3 protein. The data show over 300,000 distinct CDR3 sequences, roughly 19% seen once. Specimen: PBMCs or a T cell subset sorted from them (not recorded which). The receptor source for this set is a man between 18 and 35 years old who had mild COVID-19 (a few samples of this study predate the infection). Cell type and time point are not known. CDR3s include the opening cysteine and the closing phenylalanine or tryptophan. The D gene is left open where the match is weak. Not every row has a clone size; where given, it reads once, few, many or a size class.

TRBJ2-5 . . TRBV10-2 TGCGCCAGCAGGGAGGGGACACCCCAAGAGACCCAGTACTTC CASREGTPQETQYF
TRBJ2-3 few TRBD2 TRBV4-3 TGCGCCAGCAGCCAACGACCCCCCCTAGCGGGGGGCACAGATACGCAGTATTTT CASSQRPPLAGGTDTQYF
TRBJ2-4 few . TRBV10-2 TGCGCCAGCAGTGGAGGGATGGGAAACATTCAGTACTTC CASSGGMGNIQYF
TRBJ2-1 few . TRBV7-9 TGTGCCAGCAGACGGACGAATGAGCAGTTCTTC CASRRTNEQFF
TRBJ2-3 . TRBD2 TRBV7-8 TGTGCCAGCAGCTTAGGGGAGCGGGAGCGCACAGATACGCAGTATTTT CASSLGERERTDTQYF
TRBJ1-2 . . TRBV20-1 TGCAGTGCTAGAGATGGTGGCAGGGGTTTACCCTATGGCTACACCTTC CSARDGGRGLPYGYTF
TRBJ2-1 many . TRBV9 TGTGCCAGCAGCCCAGGGGGGTCGGGCGGAAGCTCCTACAATGAGCAGTTCTTC CASSPGGSGGSSYNEQFF
TRBJ2-4 many . TRBV12-3/TRBV12-4 TGTGCCAGCAGTTTAGGGCAGTCCAAAAACATTCAGTACTTC CASSLGQSKNIQYF
TRBJ1-1 . . TRBV6-2/TRBV6-3 TGTGCCAGCAGTGAACAGGGTTTCACTGAAGCTTTCTTT CASSEQGFTEAFF
TRBJ1-5 few TRBD1 TRBV2 TGTGCCAGCCGAGACAGGGATCTTCGCCAGCCCCAGCATTTT CASRDRDLRQPQHF
TRBJ2-3 . . TRBV12-3/TRBV12-4 TGTGCCAGCAGTTCCTCCTTGAGTCAGGCGATGGCAGATACGCAGTATTTT CASSSSLSQAMADTQYF
TRBJ1-1 . . TRBV5-1 TGCGCCAGCAGCTTGGGGGGCGCGGGTGAAGCTTTCTTT CASSLGGAGEAFF
TRBJ2-5 . . TRBV6-5 TGTGCCAGCGGCTATGAGACCCAGTACTTC CASGYETQYF
TRBJ1-6 few . TRBV7-6 TGTGCCAGCAGCTTAGCGAACTTTGGGGATTCACCCCTCCACTTT CASSLANFGDSPLHF
TRBJ1-2 few . TRBV5-1 TGCGCCAGCTCAGGTCGGGACCAGGGAGACTATGGCTACACCTTC CASSGRDQGDYGYTF
TRBJ1-2 few TRBD1 TRBV2 TGTACGCTTCAGGGGGCGCGGGGCTACACCTTC CTLQGARGYTF
TRBJ2-2 . . TRBV6-5 TGTGCCAGCCGGAACGGGGGTGAAGTCACCGGGGAGCTGTTTTTT CASRNGGEVTGELFF
TRBJ2-3 . . TRBV20-1 TGCAGTGCTGAAGGCGGCTTTCTCCGCACAGATACGCAGTATTTT CSAEGGFLRTDTQYF
TRBJ2-2 few . TRBV10-2 TGCGCCGCACGTCACCTAGTAGGGGCCGGGGAGCTGTTTTTT CAARHLVGAGELFF
TRBJ2-1 . TRBD1 TRBV4-3 TGCGCCAGCAGCCAAGTTGCGGACAGGGTTATCAACAATGAGCAGTTCTTC CASSQVADRVINNEQFF
TRBJ2-3 . TRBD1 TRBV7-6 TGTGCCAGCAGCTTAGGGGACAGGGGGGGAGATACGCAGTATTTT CASSLGDRGGDTQYF
TRBJ2-7 . . TRBV20-1 TGCAGTGCTAGAGTGTGGGACTCCTACGAGCAGTACTTC CSARVWDSYEQYF